The clone carrying this T cell receptor (beta chain) was detected many times. Antigen specificity is unknown. These data belong to a study of regulatory T cells in long-lasting Graves disease. Study outcomes and limitations: TCR diversity was lower in persistent Graves' patients (versus newly diagnosed ones).

Time point defined: newly diagnosed GD, antithyroid drugs for less than 3 months. Generation of the TCR library employed RNA extracted from PBMCs. Germline V CDR1 and CDR2: SGHVS, FQNEAQ. The CDR3 is 16 amino acids. V lost 5 bases to trimming and J lost 2 bases, with 17 bases between them. HTBI primers from iRepertoire and Arm-PCR of CDR3 regions yielded the TCR beta libraries. TCRdb used MiXCR to reprocess the multiplex PCR reads, holding one entry per CDR3 protein. The sample consists of 400,000 to 550,000 distinct CDR3 sequences, 16% of them appearing once. The data were also submitted as part of a second study, on T cells in Graves' hyperthyroidism and ophthalmopathy.

The material was peripheral blood mononuclear cells (PBMCs), obtained at new diagnosis, from a patient treated with antithyroid drugs. V gene TRBV7-8 combines with J gene TRBJ2-3; D perhaps matches TRBD2 (5 bases). The sequence derives from a woman between 18 and 30 years old with Graves disease. CDR3 coding DNA: TGTGCCAGCAGCCCCCAACAAGCGGAATACACAGATACGCAGTATTTT. This translates into CASSPQQAEYTDTQYF.